These 30 T cell receptor beta chains originate from one sample sequenced in a study of a mutant IDH1 vaccine in newly diagnosed glioma. These TCRs' antigens remain unknown. Time point given: week 23, last vaccination. The content of each vaccine dose was 300 ug of mutant IDH1 20-mer peptide, and topical imiquimod accompanied it. Libraries were prepared by immunoSEQ multiplex PCR; TCRdb keeps only in-frame clonotypes and omits some of them. Altogether tens of thousands of clones are present, roughly 84% being singletons, with the ten largest covering about an eighth. Sequenced here: PBMCs, sampled from a glioma patient whose treatment included an IDH1 peptide vaccine. These receptors were obtained from a man aged 18 to 35 with glioma.

The chain carries TRBV6-5 and TRBJ1-4; D gene uncertain. With 2 bases removed from V and 4 bases from J, the gap between germline ends came to 8 bases. This CDR3 comprises 14 residues. Per germline, CDR1 MNHEY and CDR2 SVGAGI. The CDR3 is CASSYRQINEKLFF. The CDR3 coding sequence is TGTGCCAGCAGTTACAGGCAGATTAATGAAAAACTGTTTTTT.

This clone was counted only a few times. The gene calls are TRBV7-6 and TRBJ1-1; a weak D match, TRBD1 (6 bases). CDR1 SGHVS and CDR2 FNYEAQ come from the germline V gene. Trimming pared 1 base from V and 6 bases from J, leaving 18 bases between. CDR3 size: 16 residues. The CDR3, as DNA: TGTGCCAGCAGCTTAGGGAAGTGGGGGGGCAGGGCTGAAGCTTTCTTT. It is translated as CASSLGKWGGRAEAFF.

The V call is TRBV6-1, the J call TRBJ2-2, with D tentatively TRBD1 (5 bases). Trimming removed 2 bases from V and 0 bases from J, with 10 bases in between. The CDR3 length is 16 residues. Germline V gene data show CDR1 as MNHNS and CDR2 as SASEGT. The CDR3 loop reads CASSERGRANTGELFF. DNA of the CDR3: TGTGCCAGCAGTGAACGCGGCAGGGCGAACACCGGGGAGCTGTTTTTT.

V and J are TRBV4-3 and TRBJ1-3, with D perhaps TRBD1 (5 bases). CDR3 length: 14 residues. Germline CDR1 reads LGHNA; CDR2 reads YSLEER. V lost 4 bases and J lost 5, with 12 bases in between. The DNA of the CDR3 is TGCGCCAGCAGCCCTTCGGGACGGCGAAACACCATATATTTT. Amino acids: CASSPSGRRNTIYF.

The gene calls are TRBV19 and TRBJ1-1, with D possibly TRBD1 on 6 matching bases. Trimming stripped 6 bases from V and 3 bases from J, with 17 bases between. Looked up from germline, CDR1 is LNHDA and CDR2 is SQIVND (reference sequence). This CDR3 contains 15 residues. The CDR3 region has the DNA TGTGCCAGTAGGTGGGGGGGGCGAGGGGACACTGAAGCTTTCTTT. Its translation: CASRWGGRGDTEAFF.

The chain links TRBV28 to TRBJ1-5, with D uncertain. The CDR3 loop spans 12 amino acids. Trimming took 3 bases from V and 4 from J, leaving 4 bases between them. CDR1 MDHEN and CDR2 SYDVKM come from the germline V gene. The DNA of the CDR3 is TGTGCCAGCAGTTTCCAGAATCAGCCCCAGCATTTT. Encoded protein: CASSFQNQPQHF.

The genes are TRBV5-1 and TRBJ2-7; D is possibly TRBD1 (6 bases). Germline V gene data show CDR1 as SGHRS and CDR2 as YFSETQ. The V and J ends lost 0 bases and 3 bases respectively, with 13 bases between them. The CDR3 is made up of 15 amino acids. CDR3 residues: CASSLVLQGHYEQYF. The DNA for the CDR3 is TGCGCCAGCAGCTTGGTTCTACAGGGACACTACGAGCAGTACTTC.

This clone was seen a handful of times. The chain links TRBV13 to TRBJ1-1; tentative D call: TRBD1 (5 bases). V lost 1 base and J lost 0, with 9 bases in between. The CDR3 is made up of 15 amino acids. Germline lookup yields CDR1 PRHDT and CDR2 FYEKMQ (reference sequence). The CDR3 nucleotides are TGTGCCAGCAGCTTAGACGGGGGGATGAACACTGAAGCTTTCTTT. This gives the protein CASSLDGGMNTEAFF.

The genes are TRBV27 and TRBJ2-3, with TRBD1 identical over 7 bases. Trimming at V came to 5 bases and at J to 6 bases, leaving 17 bases not matched to a gene. CDR3 length equals 17 residues. Germline V CDR1 and CDR2: MNHEY, SMNVEV (reference sequence). The chain's CDR3 is CASSLGLGQVTQDTQYF. The CDR3 bases are TGTGCCAGCAGTCTCGGACTCGGACAGGTTACACAGGATACGCAGTATTTT.

This chain links TRBV7-9 with TRBJ2-1; 7 nucleotides agree with TRBD2. Germline loops: CDR1 SEHNR, CDR2 FQNEAQ (reference sequence). The CDR3 length is 13 residues. J lost 10 bases, V lost 5 bases, and 8 bases had no gene match. The CDR3 is CASSQRLAEEQFF. In DNA form, the CDR3 reads TGTGCCAGCAGCCAGAGACTAGCCGAAGAGCAGTTCTTC.

This clone came up once. The chain combines TRBV19 with TRBJ1-1; the D is unclear. V was shortened by 2 bases and J by 2 bases, with 12 bases between the two germline ends. The CDR3 loop spans 15 amino acids. Germline assignment: CDR1 LNHDA and CDR2 SQIVND (reference sequence). For the CDR3, the DNA is TGTGCCAGTAGTATATGGCGCTCCTCAAACACTGAAGCTTTCTTT. Its translation: CASSIWRSSNTEAFF.

The gene calls are TRBV14 and TRBJ1-2; a weak D match, TRBD1 (6 bases). The CDR3 loop spans 13 amino acids. Germline-derived CDR1 and CDR2 are SGHDN and FVKESK. With 3 bases removed from V and 4 bases from J, the gap between germline ends came to 9 bases. CDR3 in DNA: TGTGCCAGCAGCCAGGGGGGCATCTATGGCTACACCTTC. Its protein product is CASSQGGIYGYTF.

V gene TRBV5-5 combines with J gene TRBJ2-1; a weak D match, TRBD2 (7 bases). This CDR3 has 19 amino acids. V was shortened by 1 base and J by 0 bases, with 20 bases between the two germline ends. Germline V gives CDR1 SGHKS, CDR2 YYEKEE (reference sequence). The CDR3 coding sequence is TGTGCCAGCAGCTTGTCGCGGGGGCGACTTTCCAGCTCCTACAATGAGCAGTTCTTC. It specifies CASSLSRGRLSSSYNEQFF. Filled out from reference TRBV5-5 and TRBJ2-1, the complete variable domain reads DAGVTQSPTHLIKTRGQQVTLRCSPISGHKSVSWYQQVLGQGPQFIFQYYEKEERGRGNFPDRFSARQFPNYSSELNVNALLLGDSALYLCASSLSRGRLSSSYNEQFFGPGTRLTVL.

The chain carries TRBV4-1 and TRBJ1-1; maybe TRBD1 (5 bases). With 1 base removed from V and 1 base from J, the gap between germline ends came to 13 bases. This CDR3 has 16 amino acids. In germline, CDR1 is MGHRA, CDR2 YSYEKL. CDR3 protein: CASSQGPGRGNTEAFF. In DNA form, the CDR3 reads TGCGCCAGCAGCCAAGGGCCAGGGAGGGGGAACACTGAAGCTTTCTTT.

This clone was picked up one time. The genes are TRBV19 and TRBJ1-1, with TRBD1 identical over 7 bases. Germline V gives CDR1 LNHDA, CDR2 SQIVND (reference sequence). Trimming at V came to 6 bases and at J to 0 bases, leaving 19 bases not matched to a gene. This CDR3 region has 19 residues. DNA of the CDR3: TGTGCCAGTAGCACAGTCTTTTCCGGGACAGATTACATGAACACTGAAGCTTTCTTT. It encodes CASSTVFSGTDYMNTEAFF.

The V call is TRBV7-2, the J call TRBJ2-3; TRBD2 matches 7 bases. V trimming: 5 bases; J trimming: 0 bases; junction bases outside the gene matches: 8. Germline V CDR1 and CDR2: SGHTA, FQGNSA. CDR3 length equals 16 residues. CDR3 sequence reads: CASSVSVGGSTDTQYF. Here the CDR3 DNA reads TGTGCCAGCAGCGTATCCGTGGGGGGGAGCACAGATACGCAGTATTTT.

The V and J genes are TRBV29-1 and TRBJ1-2; the D gene is possibly TRBD1 (5 bases). The CDR3 consists of 14 residues. CDR1 and CDR2 from the germline V gene are SQVTM and ANQGSEA. V gave up 3 bases and J gave up 5 bases, with 16 bases separating them. Here the CDR3 reads CSVDPGGGFYGYTF. The CDR3 DNA follows: TGCAGCGTTGATCCTGGTGGGGGGTTTTATGGCTACACCTTC. The full variable domain, with the rest looked up from reference TRBV29-1 and TRBJ1-2, is SAVISQKPSRDICQRGTSLTIQCQVDSQVTMMFWYRQQPGQSLTLIATANQGSEATYESGFVIDKFPISRPNLTFSTLTVSNMSPEDSSIYLCSVDPGGGFYGYTFGSGTRLTVV.

CDR3 DNA: TGCGCCAGCAGCTTGGGTCGTGCGAACACTGAAGCTTTCTTT. Its protein is CASSLGRANTEAFF. The V call is TRBV5-1, the J call TRBJ1-1; D is unclear. Germline CDR1 reads SGHRS; CDR2 reads YFSETQ. Trimming stripped 0 bases from V and 1 base from J, with 7 bases between. This CDR3 has 14 amino acids.

This clone was found a few times. V and J are TRBV6-5 and TRBJ1-1, with D perhaps matching TRBD1 (6 bases). There are 15 residues in the CDR3. V was shortened by 4 bases and J by 3 bases, with 15 bases between the two germline ends. In germline, CDR1 is MNHEY, CDR2 SVGAGI. Written as DNA, the CDR3 is TGTGCCAGCAGTTCTGGGGGGCGCCCCGACACTGAAGCTTTCTTT. This codes for CASSSGGRPDTEAFF.

Note on this clone: A read error may produce the germline difference seen at one junction end. Here the CDR3 reads CASSLSWQTSYEQYF. CDR3 in DNA: TGTGCTAGCAGCTTGAGTTGGCAGACCTCCTACGAGCAGTACTTC. The chain has TRBV7-7 and TRBJ2-7, with D unresolved. This CDR3 spans 15 amino acids. The V gene's germline CDR1 is SSHAT and CDR2 FNYEAQ (reference sequence). Full variable domain (rest looked up from reference TRBV7-7 and TRBJ2-7): GAGVSQSPRYKVTKRGQDVTLRCDPISSHATLYWYQQALGQGPEFLTYFNYEAQPDKSGLPSDRFSAERPEGSISTLTIQRTEQRDSAMYRCASSLSWQTSYEQYFGPGTRLTVT.

This chain joins TRBV11-2 and TRBJ1-2, with 7 nucleotides matching TRBD1. V gave up 8 bases and J gave up 2 bases; unmatched junction bases: 2. CDR1 is SGHAT and CDR2 is FQNNGV in the germline V gene. This CDR3 contains 12 residues. The CDR3 DNA sequence: TGTGCCAGCGGGACAGACAACTATGGCTACACCTTC. Translated, it gives CASGTDNYGYTF.

The rearrangement uses TRBV2 and TRBJ1-5; no definite D call. Germline-derived CDR1 and CDR2 are SNHLY and FYNNEI. The CDR3 is 14 amino acids. V lost 3 bases to trimming and J lost 0 bases, with 6 bases between them. CDR3: CASSEPDSNQPQHF. CDR3 bases: TGTGCCAGCAGTGAGCCAGATAGCAATCAGCCCCAGCATTTT.

To note about this clone: One end of the junction is discordant with germline, which a read error may explain. The chain employs TRBV2 and TRBJ1-6; D gene uncertain. The CDR3 covers 13 residues. Germline CDR1 and CDR2: SNHLY and FYNNEI. CDR3 nucleotides: TGTGCCAGTAGTGACGGAGATAATTCACCCCTCCACTTT. It yields the protein CASSDGDNSPLHF.

The chain links TRBV18 to TRBJ1-3, with D perhaps matching TRBD1 (5 bases). V lost 2 bases to trimming and J lost 2 bases, with 7 bases between them. This CDR3 region has 14 residues. Germline values: CDR1 KGHSH, CDR2 LQKENI. For the CDR3, the DNA is TGTGCCAGCTCACCAGGGACCACTGGAAACACCATATATTTT. It encodes CASSPGTTGNTIYF. Filled out from reference TRBV18 and TRBJ1-3, the complete variable domain reads NAGVMQNPRHLVRRRGQEARLRCSPMKGHSHVYWYRQLPEEGLKFMVYLQKENIIDESGMPKERFSAEFPKEGPSILRIQQVVRGDSAAYFCASSPGTTGNTIYFGEGSWLTVV.

The rearrangement uses TRBV2 and TRBJ1-5, with 7 bases identical to TRBD1. V gave up 3 bases and J gave up 0 bases; unmatched junction bases: 2. The length of the CDR3 is 15 residues. CDR1 and CDR2 (germline): SNHLY, FYNNEI. CDR3 sequence reads: CASSEDRYSNQPQHF. The CDR3 DNA reads as TGTGCCAGCAGTGAGGACAGGTATAGCAATCAGCCCCAGCATTTT. The full variable domain, rest sourced from reference TRBV2 and TRBJ1-5, is EPEVTQTPSHQVTQMGQEVILRCVPISNHLYFYWYRQILGQKVEFLVSFYNNEISEKSEIFDDQFSVERPDGSNFTLKIRSTKLEDSAMYFCASSEDRYSNQPQHFGDGTRLSIL.

The J gene is TRBJ2-1, the V gene TRBV18; 7 bases are shared with TRBD2. The CDR3 is 16 residues long. The germline V gene has CDR1 KGHSH and CDR2 LQKENI. The ends lost 1 base at V and 2 bases at J; junction bases unmatched: 5. DNA of the CDR3: TGTGCCAGCTCACCACTAGCTAGCGGAGCCTACAATGAGCAGTTCTTC. It codes for CASSPLASGAYNEQFF.

The chain uses TRBV29-1 and TRBJ1-2, with 8 bases fitting TRBD1. Germline CDR1 is SQVTM and CDR2 is ANQGSEA. The CDR3 is made up of 12 amino acids. Losses at the gene ends were 8 bases for V and 3 bases for J; bases not matched to a gene: 5. The CDR3, as DNA: TGCAGCATGTTGACAGGGGACTATGGCTACACCTTC. It encodes CSMLTGDYGYTF. Full variable domain (remainder filled in from reference TRBV29-1 and TRBJ1-2): SAVISQKPSRDICQRGTSLTIQCQVDSQVTMMFWYRQQPGQSLTLIATANQGSEATYESGFVIDKFPISRPNLTFSTLTVSNMSPEDSSIYLCSMLTGDYGYTFGSGTRLTVV.

This chain connects TRBV7-2 to TRBJ1-3; 7 positions agree with TRBD1. V shed 4 bases, J shed 4 bases, and the junction held 10 bases outside the gene matches. The CDR3 sequence is 16 residues long. CDR1 SGHTA and CDR2 FQGNSA come from the germline V gene. The CDR3 loop reads CASSYSRQGPGNTIYF. For the CDR3, the DNA is TGTGCCAGCAGCTACTCGAGACAGGGTCCCGGAAACACCATATATTTT.

This clone was counted between two and nine times. This sequence joins TRBV6-1 and TRBJ2-3, with 14 nucleotides matching TRBD2. This CDR3 contains 16 residues. V lost 3 bases and J lost 1; bases outside the gene matches: 0. CDR1 and CDR2 from the germline V gene are MNHNS and SASEGT. CDR3 nucleotides: TGTGCCAGCAGTGAGACTAGCGGGGGGGGCACAGATACGCAGTATTTT. Translating gives CASSETSGGGTDTQYF.

The V and J genes are TRBV9 and TRBJ1-1; 10 bases are shared with TRBD1. Germline V gene data show CDR1 as SGDLS and CDR2 as YYNGEE. V lost 3 bases to trimming and J lost 1 base; unmatched junction nucleotides: 0. The CDR3 covers 14 residues. The CDR3 spells CASSGDRGNTEAFF. The DNA of the CDR3 is TGTGCCAGCAGCGGGGACAGGGGGAACACTGAAGCTTTCTTT.